This T cell receptor (beta chain) appears in the sequencing data of a study of Tregs in tolerant kidney transplant recipients. Some clones are missing from TCRdb's copy, which holds only in-frame ones; the method was immunoSEQ multiplex PCR. The repertoire holds 54,000 or so clones, with 90% to 95% as singletons. As concerns this clone: Its antigen is unidentified.

Germline V CDR1 and CDR2: GTSNPN, SVGIG (reference sequence). This CDR3 is built from 13 residues. The V and J ends lost 5 bases and 5 bases, in that order; junction bases with no gene match: 5. Recipients received nonmyeloablative bone marrow transplants from related graft donors, with transient mixed chimerism. Study conclusions and caveats: The most relevant donor-specific Treg TCRbeta repertoire apparently came from expansion with activated donor B cells.

The material was CD8+ T cells from blood (PBMCs), obtained 24 months after the transplant. This receptor was identified in a human patient who received a combined kidney and bone marrow transplant. The graft donor may have given rise to some T cells. V and J are TRBV30 and TRBJ1-4; 7 bases map to TRBD1. As DNA, the CDR3 is TGTGCCTGGGCGGGACAGACAAATGAAAAACTGTTTTTT. Protein sequence: CAWAGQTNEKLFF.